The rows below give T cell receptor beta chains drawn from one sample of a study of cytotoxic CD8 clonotypes in ibrutinib-treated CLL. The repertoire was sequenced with immunoSEQ multiplex PCR; TCRdb's copy has only in-frame clones and lacks some. This sample yields fewer than 100,000 clones, of which roughly 86% are seen a single time; under 6.5% belongs to the top ten. The sample in question was PBMCs, obtained before ibrutinib treatment. These receptors all stem from a human donor with chronic lymphocytic leukemia. CDR3s include the opening cysteine and the closing phenylalanine or tryptophan. Fields, in order: V gene, CDR3 length, J gene, D gene, clone size, CDR3 protein, CDR3 DNA. D genes are given only for firm matches. Expanded clones are given a class, and other clones once, few, many or no size at all.

V: TRBV2
length: 16
J: TRBJ2-3
D: NA
size: NA
CDR3: CASSEVRLAGTDTQYF
DNA: TGTGCCAGCAGTGAAGTCAGGTTGGCAGGCACAGATACGCAGTATTTT

V: TRBV27
length: 16
J: TRBJ1-5
D: NA
size: NA
CDR3: CASTPEYAYSNQPQHF
DNA: TGTGCCAGCACCCCAGAATACGCATATAGCAATCAGCCCCAGCATTTT

V: TRBV21-1
length: 18
J: TRBJ2-3
D: NA
size: NA
CDR3: CASSTRDTQGSSTDTQYF
DNA: TGTGCCAGCAGCACCCGGGACACTCAAGGATCTAGCACAGATACGCAGTATTTT

V: TRBV6-1
length: 18
J: TRBJ2-2
D: TRBD2
size: NA
CDR3: CASSATRWGAGSTGELFF
DNA: TGTGCCAGCAGTGCCACTCGGTGGGGAGCGGGGAGCACCGGGGAGCTGTTTTTT

V: TRBV19
length: 14
J: TRBJ2-7
D: TRBD1
size: NA
CDR3: CASSSYRGSYEQYF
DNA: TGTGCCAGTAGTAGCTACAGGGGTTCCTACGAGCAGTACTTC

V: TRBV2
length: 13
J: TRBJ2-5
D: NA
size: NA
CDR3: CASSESRLEAQYF
DNA: TGTGCCAGCAGTGAATCCCGGTTGGAGGCCCAGTACTTC

V: TRBV7-2
length: 15
J: TRBJ1-3
D: NA
size: NA
CDR3: CASSSAAGAGNTIYF
DNA: TGTGCCAGCAGCTCCGCCGCCGGGGCAGGAAACACCATATATTTT

V: TRBV7-8
length: 15
J: TRBJ1-1
D: NA
size: NA
CDR3: CASRPTRGWNTEAFF
DNA: TGTGCCAGCCGGCCAACTCGGGGTTGGAACACTGAAGCTTTCTTT

V: TRBV2
length: 14
J: TRBJ1-4
D: TRBD1
size: few
CDR3: CASSRRGRTEKLFF
DNA: TGTGCCAGCAGTCGCAGGGGGCGGACTGAAAAACTGTTTTTT

V: TRBV6-1
length: 14
J: TRBJ1-2
D: NA
size: NA
CDR3: CASSPGPGNYGYTF
DNA: TGTGCCAGCAGTCCGGGGCCAGGGAATTATGGCTACACCTTC

V: TRBV11-3
length: 15
J: TRBJ2-7
D: NA
size: NA
CDR3: CASRSRWGGDYEQYF
DNA: TGTGCCAGCAGGTCCCGGTGGGGAGGTGACTACGAGCAGTACTTC

V: TRBV5-6
length: 14
J: TRBJ2-5
D: TRBD1
size: NA
CDR3: CASSWPGQGKTQYF
DNA: TGTGCCAGCAGCTGGCCGGGACAGGGAAAGACCCAGTACTTC

V: TRBV11-2
length: 12
J: TRBJ1-3
D: NA
size: NA
CDR3: CASSFTRNTIYF
DNA: TGTGCCAGCAGCTTCACCAGGAACACCATATATTTT

V: TRBV7-3
length: 14
J: TRBJ2-2
D: NA
size: once
CDR3: CASTPAGSTGELFF
DNA: TGTGCCAGCACTCCCGCGGGAAGCACCGGGGAGCTGTTTTTT

V: TRBV5-1
length: 11
J: TRBJ2-7
D: NA
size: NA
CDR3: CASSSGGEQYF
DNA: TGCGCCAGCAGCTCAGGGGGGGAGCAGTACTTC

V: TRBV6-1
length: 17
J: TRBJ2-7
D: NA
size: NA
CDR3: CASSEGAIWRKIDEQYF
DNA: TGTGCCAGCAGTGAAGGGGCTATTTGGCGCAAGATAGACGAGCAGTACTTC

V: TRBV28
length: 13
J: TRBJ1-4
D: TRBD1
size: NA
CDR3: CASRQTGGEKLFF
DNA: TGTGCCAGCAGGCAGACAGGGGGCGAAAAACTGTTTTTT

V: TRBV19
length: 16
J: TRBJ1-1
D: TRBD1
size: few
CDR3: CASSIRTGGVNTEAFF
DNA: TGTGCCAGTAGTATTAGGACAGGAGGCGTGAACACTGAAGCTTTCTTT

V: TRBV19
length: 14
J: TRBJ1-1
D: NA
size: once
CDR3: CATGTGHTNTEAFF
DNA: TGTGCCACCGGGACGGGACACACGAACACTGAAGCTTTCTTT

V: TRBV5-6
length: 14
J: TRBJ2-1
D: TRBD2
size: NA
CDR3: CASSLILAANEQFF
DNA: TGTGCCAGCAGCTTAATACTAGCGGCCAATGAGCAGTTCTTC

V: TRBV19
length: 16
J: TRBJ2-3
D: NA
size: NA
CDR3: CASSINPSPSADTQYF
DNA: TGTGCCAGTAGTATTAACCCCTCTCCTAGCGCAGATACGCAGTATTTT

V: TRBV7-2
length: 14
J: TRBJ2-7
D: NA
size: NA
CDR3: CASSSDGYSYEQYF
DNA: TGTGCCAGCAGCTCGGACGGGTACTCCTACGAGCAGTACTTC

V: TRBV11-3
length: 16
J: TRBJ1-5
D: TRBD1
size: NA
CDR3: CASSLDDRVVNQPQHF
DNA: TGTGCCAGCAGCTTAGACGACAGGGTTGTCAATCAGCCCCAGCATTTT

V: TRBV9
length: 14
J: TRBJ2-7
D: NA
size: NA
CDR3: CASSVSTGSLEQYF
DNA: TGTGCCAGCAGCGTGTCCACAGGGTCATTGGAGCAGTACTTC

V: TRBV2
length: 13
J: TRBJ1-1
D: TRBD1
size: NA
CDR3: CASSRDRGGEAFF
DNA: TGTGCCAGCAGCCGGGACAGGGGAGGTGAAGCTTTCTTT

V: TRBV5-1
length: 15
J: TRBJ2-4
D: NA
size: NA
CDR3: CASSLAGKGENIQYF
DNA: TGCGCCAGCAGCTTGGCCGGGAAGGGCGAAAACATTCAGTACTTC

V: TRBV15
length: 16
J: TRBJ2-2
D: TRBD1
size: few
CDR3: CATSSRQGANTGELFF
DNA: TGTGCCACCAGCAGTAGACAGGGGGCGAACACCGGGGAGCTGTTTTTT

V: TRBV27
length: 17
J: TRBJ2-3
D: NA
size: once
CDR3: CASSSSLGGLAGGTQYF
DNA: TGTGCCAGCAGTTCCTCCTTAGGAGGACTCGCAGGTGGTACGCAGTATTTT

V: TRBV5-1
length: 14
J: TRBJ2-7
D: NA
size: once
CDR3: CASSPSGRTYEQYF
DNA: TGCGCCAGCAGCCCGTCCGGCAGAACCTACGAGCAGTACTTC